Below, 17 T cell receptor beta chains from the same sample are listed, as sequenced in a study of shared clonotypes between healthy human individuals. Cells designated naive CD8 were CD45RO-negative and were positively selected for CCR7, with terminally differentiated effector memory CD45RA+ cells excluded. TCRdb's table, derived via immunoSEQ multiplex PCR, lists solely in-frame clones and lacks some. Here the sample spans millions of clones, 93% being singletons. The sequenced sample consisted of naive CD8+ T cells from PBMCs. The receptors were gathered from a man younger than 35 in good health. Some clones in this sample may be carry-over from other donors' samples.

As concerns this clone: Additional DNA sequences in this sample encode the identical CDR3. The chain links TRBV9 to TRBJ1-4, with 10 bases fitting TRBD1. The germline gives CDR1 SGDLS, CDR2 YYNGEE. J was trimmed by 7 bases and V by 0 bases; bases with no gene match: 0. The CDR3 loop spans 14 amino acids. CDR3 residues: CASSVGTGGEKLFF. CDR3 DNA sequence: TGTGCCAGCAGCGTAGGGACAGGGGGTGAAAAACTGTTTTTT.

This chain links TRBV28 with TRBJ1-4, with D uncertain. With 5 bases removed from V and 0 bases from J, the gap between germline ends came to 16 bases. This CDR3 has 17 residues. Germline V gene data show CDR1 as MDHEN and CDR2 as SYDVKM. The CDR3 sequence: CASSPRQGHATNEKLFF. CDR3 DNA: TGTGCCAGCAGTCCACGACAAGGTCACGCAACTAATGAAAAACTGTTTTTT. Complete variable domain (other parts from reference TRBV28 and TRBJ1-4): DVKVTQSSRYLVKRTGEKVFLECVQDMDHENMFWYRQDPGLGLRLIYFSYDVKMKEKGDIPEGYSVSREKKERFSLILESASTNQTSMYLCASSPRQGHATNEKLFFGSGTQLSVL.

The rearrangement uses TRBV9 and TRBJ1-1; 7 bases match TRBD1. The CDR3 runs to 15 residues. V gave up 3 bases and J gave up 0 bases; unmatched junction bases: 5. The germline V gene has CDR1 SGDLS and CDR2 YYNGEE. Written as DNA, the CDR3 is TGTGCCAGCAGCGGGGACAGCTCCATGAACACTGAAGCTTTCTTT. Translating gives CASSGDSSMNTEAFF.

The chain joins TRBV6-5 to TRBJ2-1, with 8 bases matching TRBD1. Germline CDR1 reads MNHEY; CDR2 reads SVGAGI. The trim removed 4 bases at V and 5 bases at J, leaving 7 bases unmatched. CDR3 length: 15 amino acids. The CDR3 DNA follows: TGTGCCAGCAGTTCGGCGGACAGGGTAAACAATGAGCAGTTCTTC. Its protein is CASSSADRVNNEQFF.

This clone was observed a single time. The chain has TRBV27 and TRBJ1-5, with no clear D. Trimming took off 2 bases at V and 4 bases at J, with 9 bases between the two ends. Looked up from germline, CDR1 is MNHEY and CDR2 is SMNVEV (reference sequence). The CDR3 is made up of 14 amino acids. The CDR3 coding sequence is TGTGCCAGCAGTTTACTTCTCGGAAATCAGCCCCAGCATTTT. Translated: CASSLLLGNQPQHF.

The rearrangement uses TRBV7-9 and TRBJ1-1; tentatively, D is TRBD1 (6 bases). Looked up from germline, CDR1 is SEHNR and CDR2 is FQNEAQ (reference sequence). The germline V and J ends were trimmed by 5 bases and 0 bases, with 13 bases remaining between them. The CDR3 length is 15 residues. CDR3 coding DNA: TGTGCCAGCAGCCCCACCCAGGGGATGAACACTGAAGCTTTCTTT. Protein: CASSPTQGMNTEAFF. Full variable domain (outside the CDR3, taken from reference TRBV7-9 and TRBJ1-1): DTGVSQNPRHKITKRGQNVTFRCDPISEHNRLYWYRQTLGQGPEFLTYFQNEAQLEKSRLLSDRFSAERPKGSFSTLEIQRTEQGDSAMYLCASSPTQGMNTEAFFGQGTRLTVV.

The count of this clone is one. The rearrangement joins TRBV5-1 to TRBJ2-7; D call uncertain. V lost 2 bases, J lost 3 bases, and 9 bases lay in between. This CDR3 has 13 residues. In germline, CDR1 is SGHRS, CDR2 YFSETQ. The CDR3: CASSFVSGYEQYF. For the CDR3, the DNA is TGCGCCAGCAGCTTCGTTTCGGGCTACGAGCAGTACTTC.

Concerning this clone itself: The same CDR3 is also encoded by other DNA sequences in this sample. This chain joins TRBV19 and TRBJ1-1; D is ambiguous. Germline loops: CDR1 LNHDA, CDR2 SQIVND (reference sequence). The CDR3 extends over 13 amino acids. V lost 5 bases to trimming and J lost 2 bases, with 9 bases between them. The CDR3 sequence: CASSASVNTEAFF. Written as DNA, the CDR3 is TGTGCCAGTAGTGCGTCGGTAAACACTGAAGCTTTCTTT.

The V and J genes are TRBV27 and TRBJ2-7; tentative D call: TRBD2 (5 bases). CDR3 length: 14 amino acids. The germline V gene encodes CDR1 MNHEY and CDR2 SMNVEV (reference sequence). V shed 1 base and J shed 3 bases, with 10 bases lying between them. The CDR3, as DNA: TGTGCCAGCAGTTTATATACCGGGGTCTACGAGCAGTACTTC. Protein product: CASSLYTGVYEQYF.

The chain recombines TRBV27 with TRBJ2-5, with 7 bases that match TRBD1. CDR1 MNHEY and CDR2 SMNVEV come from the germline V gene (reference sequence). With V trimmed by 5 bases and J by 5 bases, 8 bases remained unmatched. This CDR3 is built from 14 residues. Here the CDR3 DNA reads TGTGCCAGCAGTCCCAACAGGGGAATGGAGACCCAGTACTTC. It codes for CASSPNRGMETQYF.

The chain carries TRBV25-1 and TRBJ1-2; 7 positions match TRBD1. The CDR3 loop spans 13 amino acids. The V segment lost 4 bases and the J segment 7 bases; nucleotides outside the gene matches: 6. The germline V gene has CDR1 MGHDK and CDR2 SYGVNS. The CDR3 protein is CASSGQGLLGYTF. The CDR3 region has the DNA TGTGCCAGCAGTGGACAGGGTCTGCTTGGCTACACCTTC.

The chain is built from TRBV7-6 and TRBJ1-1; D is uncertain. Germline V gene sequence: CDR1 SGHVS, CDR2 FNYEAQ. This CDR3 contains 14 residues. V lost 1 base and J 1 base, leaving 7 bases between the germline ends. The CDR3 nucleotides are TGTGCCAGCAGCTTAGAAGCAGGGAACACTGAAGCTTTCTTT. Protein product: CASSLEAGNTEAFF.

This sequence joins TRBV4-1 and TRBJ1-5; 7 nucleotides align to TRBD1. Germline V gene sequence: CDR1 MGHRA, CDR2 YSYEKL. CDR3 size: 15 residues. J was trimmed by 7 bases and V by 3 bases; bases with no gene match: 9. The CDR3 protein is CASSQTGSGRQPQHF. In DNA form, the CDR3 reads TGCGCCAGCAGCCAGACAGGGTCGGGACGGCAGCCCCAGCATTTT.

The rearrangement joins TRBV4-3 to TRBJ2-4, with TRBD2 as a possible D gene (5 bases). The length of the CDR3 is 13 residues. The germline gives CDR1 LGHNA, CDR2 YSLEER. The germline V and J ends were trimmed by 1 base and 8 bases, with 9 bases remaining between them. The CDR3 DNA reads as TGCGCCAGCAGCCAAGGAGGAGGACACATTCAGTACTTC. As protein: CASSQGGGHIQYF.

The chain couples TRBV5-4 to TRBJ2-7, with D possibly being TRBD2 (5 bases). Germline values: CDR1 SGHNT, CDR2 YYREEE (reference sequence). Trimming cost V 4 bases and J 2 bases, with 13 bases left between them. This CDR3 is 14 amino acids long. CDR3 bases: TGTGCCAGCAGCCCAAAGAGGGCTACCTACGAGCAGTACTTC. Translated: CASSPKRATYEQYF.

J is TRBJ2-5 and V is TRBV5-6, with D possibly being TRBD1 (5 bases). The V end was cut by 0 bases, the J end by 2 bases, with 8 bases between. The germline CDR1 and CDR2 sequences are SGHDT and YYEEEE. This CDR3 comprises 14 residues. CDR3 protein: CASSLGQTQETQYF. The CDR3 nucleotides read TGTGCCAGCAGCTTGGGACAGACTCAAGAGACCCAGTACTTC.

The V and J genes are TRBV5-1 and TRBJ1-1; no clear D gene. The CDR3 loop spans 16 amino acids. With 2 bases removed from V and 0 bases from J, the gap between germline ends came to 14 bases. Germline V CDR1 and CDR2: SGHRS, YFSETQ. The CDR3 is CASSFIDTTMNTEAFF. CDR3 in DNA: TGCGCCAGCAGCTTTATCGACACTACCATGAACACTGAAGCTTTCTTT.